This T cell receptor beta chain was captured in a study of CD8+ T cells in alopecia areata. Findings and caveats of the study: Patients showed less clear TCR sequence sharing than mice, possibly partly because of HLA diversity. Scalp lesions, especially in alopecia totalis/universalis, had higher clonality than normal scalp.

Sequencing used cDNA as its template, made by extracting RNA and reverse transcribing it. Clones were sequenced by immunoSEQ multiplex PCR, and TCRdb holds only the in-frame ones, with some missing. This sample has over 14,000 clones, with roughly three fifths found just once. For four or five patients, CD4+ cells were sorted into CD25+CD127- cells. Lesional scalp punch biopsies and peripheral blood came from alopecia areata patients. It was from PBMCs that CD4+ and CD8+ T cells were sorted. Concerning this clone itself: What it binds is unknown.

Sequencing was done on a sample of CD4+ Tregs sorted from blood. The sequence derives from a human donor with alopecia areata.

The CDR3 sequence is CASSPGQGALDGYTF. In DNA form, the CDR3 reads TGTGCCAGCAGCCCCGGACAGGGGGCCTTGGATGGCTACACCTTC. The genes are TRBV7-8 and TRBJ1-2; 11 nucleotides match TRBD1. CDR1 and CDR2 from the germline V gene are SGHVS and FQNEAQ. V trimming: 5 bases; J trimming: 6 bases; junction bases outside the gene matches: 8. This CDR3 region has 15 residues.